This T cell receptor beta chain was sequenced during a study of T cell responses to AZD1222 COVID-19 vaccine. Study information: Analysis merged second doses at about 4 or about 12 weeks.

Generated by immunoSEQ multiplex PCR, the TCRdb table keeps only in-frame clones and is missing some. The table shows around 100,000 clones, with about 88% occurring only once. Findings of the study overall: Seropositive AZD1222 recipients at baseline numbered only five or six. Donors, mostly white British, included more females; clonal diversity was possibly underestimated.

The CDR3 runs to 13 residues. Trimming removed 8 bases at V and 4 bases at J, with 14 bases between. Germline CDR1 is SEHNR and CDR2 is FQNEAQ (reference sequence). Comment on this clone: Its antigen remains unknown.

This chain connects TRBV7-9 to TRBJ1-1; D unclear. The sequences come from peripheral blood, collected on day 0 of AZD1222 vaccination. The source is an adult in good health. The CDR3 is CASYQTEGTEAFF. CDR3 DNA: TGTGCCAGCTATCAGACTGAAGGCACTGAAGCTTTCTTT.